The 21 T cell receptor beta chains below come from one sample, sequenced in a study of immune cell composition in non-small cell lung cancer. The data were produced by immunoSEQ multiplex PCR, yet TCRdb's version contains in-frame clones alone and is incomplete. This sample yields approximately 9,000 clones, of which about 80% are seen a single time; approximately 9.4% belongs to the top ten. The material sequenced was lung tumor tissue. The receptors were gathered from a human donor with non-small cell lung cancer.

The V and J genes are TRBV7-2 and TRBJ1-5; 7 nucleotides line up with TRBD1. The CDR3 loop spans 12 amino acids. CDR1 and CDR2 (germline): SGHTA, FQGNSA. Unmatched junction bases numbered 5, after V lost 8 bases and J lost 7 bases. Here the CDR3 DNA reads TGTGCCAGCCAGACAGGGCTACAGCCCCAGCATTTT. Its protein product is CASQTGLQPQHF.

The chain's CDR3 is CASSPPTGREQYF. The CDR3 DNA reads as TGTGCCAGCTCACCACCGACAGGGCGCGAGCAGTACTTC. This sequence joins TRBV18 and TRBJ2-7; 7 nucleotides agree with TRBD1. V gave up 0 bases and J gave up 6 bases; unmatched junction bases: 2. This CDR3 contains 13 residues. Germline CDR1 reads KGHSH; CDR2 reads LQKENI.

The J gene is TRBJ1-2, the V gene TRBV19; 9 bases are a match to TRBD1. This CDR3 is 16 amino acids long. The V segment lost 4 bases and the J segment 2 bases; nucleotides outside the gene matches: 8. Germline V gives CDR1 LNHDA, CDR2 SQIVND (reference sequence). CDR3 bases: TGTGCCAGTAGTACCCACCGAGGACAGGGGAACTATGGCTACACCTTC. Protein: CASSTHRGQGNYGYTF. The full variable domain, in which reference TRBV19 and TRBJ1-2 provide the parts outside the CDR3, is DGGITQSPKYLFRKEGQNVTLSCEQNLNHDAMYWYRQDPGQGLRLIYYSQIVNDFQKGDIAEGYSVSREKKESFPLTVTSAQKNPTAFYLCASSTHRGQGNYGYTFGSGTRLTVV.

The rearrangement uses TRBV12-2 and TRBJ2-7; no DNA check was done on the table's D call, TRBD2. TRBV12-2 is a pseudogene segment. This CDR3 is 16 amino acids long. The CDR3 nucleotides are TGTGCAAGTCGCTTGTCTAGCGGGGATACTTCCTACGAGCAGTACTTC. Amino acid sequence: CASRLSSGDTSYEQYF.

This chain connects TRBV4-1 to TRBJ2-7; TRBD2 agrees at 10 bases. V was clipped by 2 bases and J by 7 bases; unmatched bases: 8. The CDR3 consists of 15 residues. Germline CDR1 reads MGHRA; CDR2 reads YSYEKL. The CDR3 region is CASSQQASGRGEQYF. CDR3 coding DNA: TGCGCCAGCAGCCAACAAGCTAGCGGGAGAGGGGAGCAGTACTTC.

This sequence joins TRBV13 and TRBJ2-7, with 9 bases identical to TRBD2. V lost 4 bases, J lost 6 bases, and 13 bases stayed unmatched. Germline V gene data show CDR1 as PRHDT and CDR2 as FYEKMQ (reference sequence). This CDR3 is 16 amino acids long. The CDR3 DNA reads TGTGCCAGCAGCTACCATAACGCGGGGGGGCCTTCCGAGCAGTACTTC. It codes for CASSYHNAGGPSEQYF.

This clone was detected only a few times. The rearrangement uses TRBV28 and TRBJ2-7, with 9 bases that match TRBD2. The germline V gene has CDR1 MDHEN and CDR2 SYDVKM. V shed 2 bases, J shed 1 base, and the junction held 3 bases outside the gene matches. The CDR3 spans 15 residues. CDR3 region: CASSLGLAGSYEQYF. DNA of the CDR3: TGTGCCAGCAGTTTAGGGCTAGCGGGATCCTACGAGCAGTACTTC.

The chain recombines TRBV25-1 with TRBJ1-1, with D unclear. The germline V gene has CDR1 MGHDK and CDR2 SYGVNS. V gave up 5 bases and J gave up 5 bases, with 12 bases separating them. The CDR3 is made up of 13 amino acids. CDR3 nucleotides: TGTGCCAGCAGTCCGGCTATCAGAACTGAAGCTTTCTTT. This sequence encodes CASSPAIRTEAFF.

The V and J genes are TRBV6-5 and TRBJ1-1; D might be TRBD1 (6 bases). The CDR3 sequence is 15 residues long. V was clipped by 7 bases and J by 1 base, with 16 bases between them. The germline CDR1 and CDR2 sequences are MNHEY and SVGAGI. CDR3 sequence (DNA): TGTGCCAGCACCCTAAACCCGACAGGGAACACTGAAGCTTTCTTT. Protein product: CASTLNPTGNTEAFF.

V is TRBV7-6 and J is TRBJ2-3; D is unresolved. Germline lookup yields CDR1 SGHVS and CDR2 FNYEAQ. V was clipped by 3 bases and J by 3 bases, with 7 bases between them. The CDR3 has 13 amino acids. CDR3 amino acids: CASSFELTDTQYF. CDR3 DNA sequence: TGTGCCAGCAGCTTTGAACTTACAGATACGCAGTATTTT.

CDR3 region: CASSGEYTGELFF. In nucleotides, the CDR3 is TGCGCCAGCAGCGGGGAGTACACCGGGGAGCTGTTTTTT. V gene TRBV5-1 combines with J gene TRBJ2-2, with TRBD2 as a possible D gene (5 bases). The CDR3 loop spans 13 amino acids. The germline CDR1 and CDR2 sequences are SGHRS and YFSETQ. V was shortened by 4 bases and J by 3 bases, with 7 bases between the two germline ends.

The V call is TRBV19, the J call TRBJ2-2; D is unclear. Germline lookup yields CDR1 LNHDA and CDR2 SQIVND (reference sequence). The CDR3 extends over 14 amino acids. The V and J ends lost 5 bases and 2 bases respectively, with 9 bases between them. The CDR3 spells CASSGLGNTGELFF. In nucleotides, the CDR3 is TGTGCCAGTAGTGGGTTGGGTAACACCGGGGAGCTGTTTTTT. Based on the CDR3 plus reference TRBV19 and TRBJ2-2, the full variable domain is DGGITQSPKYLFRKEGQNVTLSCEQNLNHDAMYWYRQDPGQGLRLIYYSQIVNDFQKGDIAEGYSVSREKKESFPLTVTSAQKNPTAFYLCASSGLGNTGELFFGEGSRLTVL.

The rearrangement joins TRBV5-6 to TRBJ2-1, with D tentatively TRBD1 (6 bases). Germline values: CDR1 SGHDT, CDR2 YYEEEE. CDR3 size: 16 residues. Trimming stripped 6 bases from V and 6 bases from J, with 22 bases between. The CDR3 DNA reads TGTGCCAGCACTCTCTGGACAGCTTTTGGTGGCAATGAGCAGTTCTTC. It yields the protein CASTLWTAFGGNEQFF.

This clone was seen once. The DNA for the CDR3 is TGTGCCAGCAGCAGAGACAGGGATTCACCCCTCCACTTT. It translates to CASSRDRDSPLHF. This sequence joins TRBV11-2 and TRBJ1-6; 7 positions match TRBD1. This CDR3 spans 13 amino acids. V dropped 5 bases and J dropped 8; count of bases not matched to a gene: 3. Germline lookup yields CDR1 SGHAT and CDR2 FQNNGV.

The genes are TRBV28 and TRBJ1-5; 7 bases agree with TRBD1. Germline values: CDR1 MDHEN, CDR2 SYDVKM. The CDR3 has 18 amino acids. Trimming at V came to 2 bases and at J to 1 base, leaving 11 bases not matched to a gene. The CDR3 DNA reads TGTGCCAGCAGTTTACTGGGACAGACAGGTGGGAGCAATCAGCCCCAGCATTTT. Amino acid sequence: CASSLLGQTGGSNQPQHF.

The chain joins TRBV5-6 to TRBJ2-5; no firm D call. The CDR3 spans 11 residues. V lost 4 bases to trimming and J lost 2 bases, with 3 bases between them. Germline lookup yields CDR1 SGHDT and CDR2 YYEEEE. In DNA form, the CDR3 reads TGTGCCAGCAGCGAACAAGAGACCCAGTACTTC. Its protein product is CASSEQETQYF. The variable domain in full, completed from reference TRBV5-6 and TRBJ2-5, reads DAGVTQSPTHLIKTRGQQVTLRCSPKSGHDTVSWYQQALGQGPQFIFQYYEEEERQRGNFPDRFSGHQFPNYSSELNVNALLLGDSALYLCASSEQETQYFGPGTRLLVL.

The chain has TRBV9 and TRBJ1-5; weak D call: TRBD1 (6 bases). This CDR3 contains 15 residues. V lost 4 bases and J lost 7, with 18 bases in between. Germline V gene lookup returns CDR1 SGDLS and CDR2 YYNGEE. CDR3 amino acids: CASSPGNRVGQPQHF. DNA for the CDR3: TGTGCCAGCAGCCCGGGGAACAGGGTTGGGCAGCCCCAGCATTTT. The full variable domain, completed using reference TRBV9 and TRBJ1-5, is DSGVTQTPKHLITATGQRVTLRCSPRSGDLSVYWYQQSLDQGLQFLIQYYNGEERAKGNILERFSAQQFPDLHSELNLSSLELGDSALYFCASSPGNRVGQPQHFGDGTRLSIL.

The chain combines TRBV6-1 with TRBJ1-5, with TRBD1 as a possible D gene (5 bases). Germline CDR1 reads MNHNS; CDR2 reads SASEGT. The length of the CDR3 is 14 residues. Trimming removed 0 bases from V and 6 bases from J, with 9 bases in between. CDR3 DNA sequence: TGTGCCAGCAGTGAAGCGGACATGCGTCAGCCCCAGCATTTT. Translating gives CASSEADMRQPQHF.

This chain links TRBV19 with TRBJ2-1; 10 bases line up with TRBD1. The junction had 15 bases not matched to a gene; V was cut back by 6 bases and J by 7 bases. CDR3 length: 17 amino acids. From germline, CDR1 is LNHDA and CDR2 SQIVND (reference sequence). Here the CDR3 reads CASSLLLDRGVENEQFF. The CDR3 DNA is TGTGCCAGTAGCCTACTACTGGACAGGGGGGTGGAAAATGAGCAGTTCTTC.

The gene calls are TRBV12-5 and TRBJ2-6; weak D call: TRBD1 (5 bases). Germline V CDR1 and CDR2: LGHNT, FRNRAP. The germline V and J ends were trimmed by 4 bases and 5 bases, with 18 bases remaining between them. This CDR3 contains 17 residues. The CDR3 bases are TGTGCTAGTGGTTCTAGGGCAGGACAAAGTCGGGCCAACGTCCTGACTTTC. Protein sequence: CASGSRAGQSRANVLTF.

This clone was counted once. The rearrangement uses TRBV5-6 and TRBJ2-7, with TRBD1 identical over 10 bases. CDR1 is SGHDT, CDR2 YYEEEE, per germline. J lost 4 bases, V lost 4 bases, and 2 bases had no gene match. CDR3 size: 13 residues. CDR3 loop: CASSRGQGYEQYF. CDR3 nucleotides: TGTGCCAGCAGCCGGGGACAGGGGTACGAGCAGTACTTC. Drawing the rest from reference TRBV5-6 and TRBJ2-7, the complete variable domain is DAGVTQSPTHLIKTRGQQVTLRCSPKSGHDTVSWYQQALGQGPQFIFQYYEEEERQRGNFPDRFSGHQFPNYSSELNVNALLLGDSALYLCASSRGQGYEQYFGPGTRLTVT.